Below, 21 T cell receptor beta chains from the same sample are listed, as sequenced in a study of blood T cell repertoires in COVID-19. Libraries were prepared by immunoSEQ multiplex PCR; TCRdb keeps only in-frame clonotypes and omits some of them. In the table there are nearly 250,000 clones, 85% of which are singletons. Sequenced: PBMCs or T cells enriched from blood (not recorded which). These receptors were collected from a woman aged 45-65 years with acute COVID-19.

The rearrangement joins TRBV4-3 to TRBJ2-7, with 7 bases matching TRBD1. The CDR3 runs to 15 residues. V shed 1 base, J shed 1 base, and the junction held 4 bases outside the gene matches. From germline, CDR1 is LGHNA and CDR2 YSLEER. The CDR3 DNA sequence: TGCGCCAGCAGCCAAGTTCAGACAGGGTCCTACGAGCAGTACTTC. As protein: CASSQVQTGSYEQYF.

The rearrangement links TRBV19 to TRBJ1-6; D not certain. Trimming left V 3 bases short and J 9 bases short, with 9 bases between. Germline CDR1 LNHDA, CDR2 SQIVND (reference sequence). The CDR3 totals 13 residues. CDR3 protein: CASSIRQVSPLHF. CDR3 nucleotides: TGTGCCAGTAGTATCCGACAAGTTTCACCCCTCCACTTT.

The genes are TRBV11-2 and TRBJ1-2, with TRBD1 matching over 10 bases. V was clipped by 5 bases and J by 5 bases; unmatched bases: 5. The CDR3 contains 14 residues. The germline CDR1 and CDR2 sequences are SGHAT and FQNNGV. This chain's CDR3 is CASSPGGQGYGYTF. The CDR3 DNA sequence: TGTGCCAGCAGCCCAGGGGGACAGGGGTATGGCTACACCTTC.

This clone was seen once. The chain has TRBV9 and TRBJ2-1; 7 bases line up with TRBD1. This CDR3 is 15 amino acids long. V lost 0 bases and J lost 8; bases outside the gene matches: 8. The germline CDR1 and CDR2 sequences are SGDLS and YYNGEE. This chain's CDR3 is CASSVDRGFGHEQFF. The CDR3 nucleotides read TGTGCCAGCAGCGTAGACAGGGGATTTGGTCATGAGCAGTTCTTC.

The gene calls are TRBV7-8 and TRBJ1-1, with D unclear. The CDR3 is made up of 15 amino acids. V lost 1 base and J 2 bases, leaving 11 bases between the germline ends. Germline V lookup: CDR1 SGHVS, CDR2 FQNEAQ. The CDR3 sequence is CASSLGSGPNTEAFF. CDR3 DNA sequence: TGTGCCAGCAGCTTAGGTTCAGGCCCCAACACTGAAGCTTTCTTT.

CDR3 residues: CASSRDYSETQYF. The CDR3, as DNA: TGTGCCAGCAGCCGGGACTACAGTGAGACCCAGTACTTC. The chain is built from TRBV12-3 or TRBV12-4 and TRBJ2-5; 7 positions match TRBD2. The V segment lost 6 bases and the J segment 5 bases; nucleotides outside the gene matches: 6. This CDR3 has 13 residues.

This clone came up once. This chain joins TRBV19 and TRBJ1-5; 8 bases are shared with TRBD1. The ends lost 0 bases at V and 3 bases at J; junction bases unmatched: 7. Germline values: CDR1 LNHDA, CDR2 SQIVND (reference sequence). The length of the CDR3 is 17 residues. The CDR3 DNA reads as TGTGCCAGTAGTATAGATCTCTTCAGGGGGCTCAATCAGCCCCAGCATTTT. Translation: CASSIDLFRGLNQPQHF.

J is TRBJ1-1 and V is TRBV5-1, with D tentatively TRBD1 (6 bases). V gave up 4 bases and J gave up 3 bases, with 13 bases separating them. The CDR3 spans 14 residues. The germline gives CDR1 SGHRS, CDR2 YFSETQ. The CDR3 DNA reads TGCGCCAGCAGCCCCCAGGGGTGGGACACTGAAGCTTTCTTT. Encoded protein: CASSPQGWDTEAFF. Complete variable domain (other parts from reference TRBV5-1 and TRBJ1-1): KAGVTQTPRYLIKTRGQQVTLSCSPISGHRSVSWYQQTPGQGLQFLFEYFSETQRNKGNFPGRFSGRQFSNSRSEMNVSTLELGDSALYLCASSPQGWDTEAFFGQGTRLTVV.

The chain employs TRBV19 and TRBJ1-5; TRBD1 matches at 8 bases. Germline CDR1 LNHDA, CDR2 SQIVND (reference sequence). Losses at the gene ends were 6 bases for V and 2 bases for J; bases not matched to a gene: 3. This CDR3 spans 14 amino acids. The CDR3 DNA reads TGTGCCAGTAGACCGGGACAGGGCAATCAGCCCCAGCATTTT. Translating it yields CASRPGQGNQPQHF.

This clone was counted ten times or more. This chain links TRBV5-1 with TRBJ2-7, with 11 positions matching TRBD2. Germline values: CDR1 SGHRS, CDR2 YFSETQ. The CDR3 contains 15 residues. Losses at the gene ends were 0 bases for V and 5 bases for J; bases not matched to a gene: 4. The CDR3 loop is CASSLAGTSGNEQYF. CDR3 DNA sequence: TGCGCCAGCAGCTTGGCCGGGACTAGCGGTAACGAGCAGTACTTC.

The chain is built from TRBV9 and TRBJ1-1; the D gene is possibly TRBD1 (6 bases). Germline V gives CDR1 SGDLS, CDR2 YYNGEE. The CDR3 sequence is 15 residues long. V lost 0 bases to trimming and J lost 3 bases, with 12 bases between them. In nucleotides, the CDR3 is TGTGCCAGCAGCGTAGAGGAAACAGGGCACACTGAAGCTTTCTTT. Its translation: CASSVEETGHTEAFF.

The V gene is TRBV30, the J gene TRBJ2-1; D gene unclear. The V end was cut by 0 bases, the J end by 6 bases, with 3 bases between. Germline CDR1 reads GTSNPN; CDR2 reads SVGIG (reference sequence). The CDR3 covers 11 residues. CDR3 amino acids: CAWSVLNEQFF. The DNA for the CDR3 is TGTGCCTGGAGTGTACTCAATGAGCAGTTCTTC.

This chain uses TRBV19 with TRBJ1-1; possibly TRBD1 for D (6 bases). The ends were cut back, 3 bases at V and 6 bases at J, with 11 bases in the middle. Germline loops: CDR1 LNHDA, CDR2 SQIVND (reference sequence). This CDR3 contains 13 residues. CDR3 bases: TGTGCCAGTAGTATGGGGGCAATTCCTGAAGCTTTCTTT. Translation gives CASSMGAIPEAFF.

This clone was seen a single time. Additional DNA sequences in this sample encode the identical CDR3. The V call is TRBV19, the J call TRBJ1-5; 9 bases align to TRBD1. The germline gives CDR1 LNHDA, CDR2 SQIVND (reference sequence). The CDR3 contains 15 residues. V lost 1 base to trimming and J lost 7 bases; unmatched junction nucleotides: 5. CDR3 DNA: TGTGCCAGTAGTATAGGCGGGACAGGGAAACAGCCCCAGCATTTT. This sequence encodes CASSIGGTGKQPQHF. The variable domain in full, with the rest retrieved from reference TRBV19 and TRBJ1-5, is DGGITQSPKYLFRKEGQNVTLSCEQNLNHDAMYWYRQDPGQGLRLIYYSQIVNDFQKGDIAEGYSVSREKKESFPLTVTSAQKNPTAFYLCASSIGGTGKQPQHFGDGTRLSIL.

This chain connects TRBV7-8 to TRBJ1-1; a weak D match, TRBD1 (5 bases). CDR1 SGHVS and CDR2 FQNEAQ come from the germline V gene. This CDR3 is 13 amino acids long. V was cut by 5 bases and J by 5 bases, with 12 bases left in between. The CDR3 coding sequence is TGTGCCAGCAGCAAGGGGCGTATTACTGAAGCTTTCTTT. Translating it yields CASSKGRITEAFF.

This clone came up a few times. The chain uses TRBV7-9 and TRBJ1-4; 7 bases map to TRBD1. The CDR3 runs to 17 residues. The germline V gene encodes CDR1 SEHNR and CDR2 FQNEAQ (reference sequence). Trimming removed 5 bases from V and 3 bases from J; junction bases left unmatched: 12. CDR3 amino acids: CASSPKRQGTANEKLFF. The CDR3 DNA sequence: TGTGCCAGCAGCCCTAAAAGACAGGGTACGGCTAATGAAAAACTGTTTTTT.

V usage is TRBV11-2 and J usage is TRBJ1-2; D is possibly TRBD1 (6 bases). Trimming removed 3 bases at V and 4 bases at J, with 9 bases between. From germline, CDR1 is SGHAT and CDR2 FQNNGV. The CDR3 contains 13 residues. The CDR3 DNA reads TGTGCCAGCAGCTTGGGGGGGGCCTATGGCTACACCTTC. Translation gives CASSLGGAYGYTF.

The chain links TRBV2 to TRBJ2-7, with D possibly TRBD1 on 5 matching bases. The CDR3 is made up of 14 amino acids. CDR1 is SNHLY and CDR2 is FYNNEI in the germline V gene. V shed 4 bases and J shed 3 bases, with 13 bases lying between them. The chain's CDR3 is CASSGVPQVYEQYF. The DNA for the CDR3 is TGTGCCAGCAGTGGGGTGCCACAGGTCTACGAGCAGTACTTC.

The chain is built from TRBV30 and TRBJ1-6; TRBD1 is a possible D gene (5 bases). V gave up 3 bases and J gave up 0 bases, with 15 bases separating them. The CDR3 length is 17 residues. The V gene's germline CDR1 is GTSNPN and CDR2 SVGIG (reference sequence). CDR3 DNA sequence: TGTGCCTGGAGCGCCGCGCGGGACTACTCCTATAATTCACCCCTCCACTTT. Translating gives CAWSAARDYSYNSPLHF. Drawing the rest from reference TRBV30 and TRBJ1-6, the complete variable domain is SQTIHQWPATLVQPVGSPLSLECTVEGTSNPNLYWYRQAAGRGLQLLFYSVGIGQISSEVPQNLSASRPQDRQFILSSKKLLLSDSGFYLCAWSAARDYSYNSPLHFGNGTRLTVT.

The chain carries TRBV18 and TRBJ1-5, with a possible D match to TRBD1 (5 bases). Germline V gives CDR1 KGHSH, CDR2 LQKENI. Trimming cost V 1 base and J 4 bases, with 11 bases left between them. The CDR3 runs to 15 residues. This CDR3 is CASSPLGGGNQPQHF. CDR3 DNA: TGTGCCAGCTCACCACTTGGGGGGGGGAATCAGCCCCAGCATTTT.

The chain joins TRBV7-2 to TRBJ1-1; 9 nucleotides align to TRBD1. Germline trimming cut 3 bases from V and 0 bases from J; bases unmatched to any gene: 8. The CDR3 spans 17 residues. Looked up from germline, CDR1 is SGHTA and CDR2 is FQGNSA. The CDR3 protein is CASSLAGTGKMNTEAFF. The CDR3 DNA follows: TGTGCCAGCAGCTTGGCCGGGACAGGGAAAATGAACACTGAAGCTTTCTTT.